This T cell receptor beta chain was identified during a study of T cells after yellow fever vaccination. Study findings and constraints: Weaker overall, the secondary response nonetheless peaked faster (day 5 versus 15).

This clonotype has ten or more counts. No antigen is known for it. V was pared by 8 bases and J by 0 bases, with 12 bases between. CDR3 length: 14 residues. Germline lookup yields CDR1 SGHTA and CDR2 FQGNSA. A process of 5'RACE template switching, which added a universal primer site and UMIs, was used to make TCR cDNA. TCRdb reprocessed the 5' RACE reads via MiXCR and lists one record per CDR3 protein. The table records more than 90,000 distinct CDR3 sequences, more than 5.5% of them present only once. This TCR derives from a man aged 18 to 30 who received the YFV17D yellow fever vaccine. The source was CD4+ T cells sorted from PBMCs, collected around 45 days after the first yellow fever vaccination. The rearrangement uses TRBV7-2 and TRBJ2-3; D possibly matches TRBD1 or TRBD2 (6 bases each). This CDR3 reads CASGRGASTDTQYF. The CDR3 DNA reads TGTGCCAGCGGAAGGGGGGCTAGCACAGATACGCAGTATTTT.